This T cell receptor beta chain emerged from a study of Graves' ophthalmopathy and Graves' hyperthyroidism (dated by TCRdb to 2016 to 2019). The study in broad terms: Peripheral blood was collected at initial diagnosis, prior to any treatment. In about six hyperthyroidism patients, T-cell repertoires of thyroid tissue and blood were compared. For independent validation, a separate cohort was made up of approximately 19 hyperthyroidism patients plus 17 patients who later progressed from hyperthyroidism to ophthalmopathy. The study used signatures of the TCR beta repertoire to tell Graves' ophthalmopathy apart from Graves' hyperthyroidism and to predict which patients would progress to ophthalmopathy. In total, 135 blood samples were TCR-sequenced: 40 to 45 ophthalmopathy, some 75 hyperthyroidism and some 17 hyperthyroidism-to-ophthalmopathy patients. Following sampling, methimazole starting at 30 mg daily was administered to hyperthyroidism patients, and high-dose intravenous methylprednisolone was administered to ophthalmopathy patients. To explore V-J signatures that distinguish ophthalmopathy from hyperthyroidism, a discovery set of about a hundred patients was enrolled, made up of over 40 with ophthalmopathy and around 57 with stable hyperthyroidism. For training and testing, the roughly 93 patients in the discovery cohort were randomly divided in a 7:3 ratio.

TCR beta CDR3 regions were amplified from RNA transcripts for repertoire sequencing. HTBI primers and the Qiagen OneStep RT-PCR kit were used in a first-round RT-PCR, which was followed by a second-round multiplex PCR, size selection and purification. Sequencing of the libraries was carried out on an Illumina HiSeq2000 in paired-end mode with 100 bp reads. As for the original processing: SOAPnuke was used to process the reads, throwing out any read that had adapters, had uncalled bases, had a mean Phred below 15, or lacked an exact constant-primer or identifier match. COPE v1.2.5 was used to merge high-quality paired reads. Each unique nucleotide sequence was defined as a clonotype, and clonotypes were aligned to IMGT TRB V, D and J references with MiTCR v1.1. Analysis was restricted to V-J combinations with a frequency above 0.0001, which covered 99.2% of repertoires. For each V-J combination, a TCR clonal expansion and chaos score was defined as the ratio of F50 clonal expansion to chaos observed in the TCRdist matrix. Welch's t-statistics and random forest were used to reduce the features to approximately 13 V-J combinations, which were then used as input to a naive Bayes classifier. Thyroid-blood repertoire similarity was quantified with the Morisita-Horn index. The public sequencing data were trimmed at Q25 with fastp and processed into clonotypes with MiXCR by TCRdb, which kept only in-frame beta chains. CDR3 protein sequences are deduplicated, and each keeps its most common genes and DNA. The V and J calls and clone size are TCRdb's, not the authors'. The sample yields under 200,000 distinct CDR3 sequences; 37% were counted once. The ten largest make up 4.5% to 6% of the sample.

The CDR3 contains 13 residues, cysteine and phenylalanine counted. The kept DNA is CDR3 alone, 39 bases in frame from the first base. Between the V and J ends, shortened by 6 bases and 4 bases respectively, the junction contains 15 bases. For CDR1 and CDR2, the germline V gene lists SQVTM and ANQGSEA. What the study reported, not specific to this receptor: No statistical method was used to set the sample size in advance, and the investigators knew which group each participant was assigned to. The 13-signature model separated ophthalmopathy from stable hyperthyroidism with roughly 90% sensitivity and 81.08% specificity in cross-validation, and 80%/75% in the test set. In validation, the model predicted ophthalmopathy progression with less than 71% sensitivity and 72.22% specificity; about a dozen predicted patients were CT-confirmed with GO in a median of about 7.1 months. Most expanded thyroid clonotypes with a frequency above 0.001 also appeared in blood, which suggests that blood repertoires may reflect the immune response in the thyroid.

Ophthalmopathy patients had moderately to severely active disease, Clinical Activity Score of at least 3, NOSPECS grade of at least 4, and disease duration under 3 months. Anyone with other autoimmune diseases, uncontrolled infections, pregnancy or lactation was excluded from the study. Clinical symptoms, serum thyroxine, TRAb, thyroid ultrasound and orbital computed tomography formed the basis of the diagnosis. PBMCs were isolated from about 10 ml of fresh peripheral blood by Ficoll-Paque density gradient centrifugation. Total RNA was extracted with Trizol reagent and quality-checked on an Agilent 2100 Bioanalyzer. About this clonotype: Its binding antigen is unknown. No qualities accompany the bases; no much larger clone lies one base away.

Input material: peripheral blood. The receptor chain draws on TRBV29-1 and TRBJ1-1, with a tentative D gene TRBD1 over 6 matching bases. This receptor was taken from a woman between 40 and 55 years old with Graves' ophthalmopathy. Donor details come from another sample of the same person, matched by shared clones. The CDR3 corresponds to CSVAEGVRTEAFF. The DNA reads as follows: TGCAGCGTCGCTGAGGGGGTGCGCACTGAAGCTTTCTTT.